These T cell receptor beta chains were read from a single sample in a study of identical twins. TCRdb processed the 5' RACE reads anew with MiXCR; each CDR3 protein has one entry. The sample shows hundreds of thousands of distinct CDR3 sequences, approximately 18% of them seen only once. The same specimen was also included in a second study, on T cells expressing NK-cell markers.

Sequences were obtained from PBMCs. The receptors were sampled from a woman between 18 and 30 years old in good health. Both conserved end residues are part of each CDR3. The D gene is left open where the match is weak. Some rows mark clone size as missing; the rest say once, few, many or name a class of expanded clone.

CDR3 length,clone size,D gene,J gene,V gene,CDR3 DNA,CDR3 protein
15,few,TRBD2,TRBJ2-1,TRBV20-1,TGCAGTGCTAAACCCGGGACTAGCGGATACAATGAGCAGTTCTTC,CSAKPGTSGYNEQFF
13,few,TRBD2,TRBJ2-5,TRBV10-3,TGTGCCATCAGCGCTAGCGGGATCGAGACCCAGTACTTC,CAISASGIETQYF
15,NA,TRBD1,TRBJ2-7,TRBV7-2,TGTGCCAGCAGCTCAAGCCGGGACAGGGCGTACGAGCAGTACTTC,CASSSSRDRAYEQYF
14,few,NA,TRBJ1-1,TRBV5-1,TGCGCCAGCAGCTCGGGAGGGATGAACACTGAAGCTTTCTTT,CASSSGGMNTEAFF
15,few,NA,TRBJ2-7,TRBV20-1,TGCAGTGCTAGAGATGAGGGGGAATGGACCTACGAGCAGTACTTC,CSARDEGEWTYEQYF
15,many,NA,TRBJ2-1,TRBV9,TGTGCCAGCAGCGTAGAGCCTAGCGTCTACTTTGAGCAGTTCTTC,CASSVEPSVYFEQFF
16,NA,TRBD2,TRBJ2-1,TRBV4-2,TGTGCCAGCAGCTACATCGCGGGACTAGCGGGAGATGAGCAGTTCTTC,CASSYIAGLAGDEQFF
15,few,TRBD2,TRBJ2-7,TRBV20-1,TGCAGTGCCCACCCTAGCGGGAGTATCATATACGAGCAGTACTTC,CSAHPSGSIIYEQYF
14,NA,TRBD1,TRBJ2-7,TRBV10-3,TGTGCCCTGTCTACAGGGGCCGACTCCTACGAGCAGTACTTC,CALSTGADSYEQYF
14,NA,TRBD2,TRBJ2-1,TRBV12-3/TRBV12-4,TGTGCCAGCAGGAGGGAGGGCCGAGACGGTGAGCAGTTCTTC,CASRREGRDGEQFF
12,NA,NA,TRBJ2-3,TRBV20-1,TGCAGTGCTAGGGGGAGTGCAGATACGCAGTATTTT,CSARGSADTQYF
14,NA,NA,TRBJ2-7,TRBV12-3/TRBV12-4,TGTGCCAGCGCTTACAGGACACGACCCTACGAGCAGTACTTC,CASAYRTRPYEQYF
13,many,NA,TRBJ2-2,TRBV9,TGTGCCAGCGGACCTGGGCGAACCGGGGAGCTGTTTTTT,CASGPGRTGELFF
13,many,TRBD1,TRBJ1-2,TRBV29-1,TGCAGCGTTGGGTGGGACAGGGGCTATGGCTACACCTTC,CSVGWDRGYGYTF
14,NA,NA,TRBJ1-2,TRBV6-5,TGTGCCAGCAGTTACGGTCGGGGAGGTTATGGCTACACCTTC,CASSYGRGGYGYTF
15,many,NA,TRBJ1-6,TRBV27,TGTGCCAGCAGTTTAGGGGGCTCCTATAATTCACCCCTCCACTTT,CASSLGGSYNSPLHF
15,few,TRBD1,TRBJ2-7,TRBV18,TGTGCCAGCTCACCAATGGGACAGGGTGTCAACGAGCAGTACTTC,CASSPMGQGVNEQYF
11,NA,NA,TRBJ1-2,TRBV7-9,TGTGCCAGCAGCTCTTCACCCGGCTACACCTTC,CASSSSPGYTF
16,few,NA,TRBJ2-7,TRBV28,TGTGCCAGCAGTCACGAGGGACCCCGAGACTCCTACGAGCAGTACTTC,CASSHEGPRDSYEQYF
16,many,NA,TRBJ2-2,TRBV5-5,TGTGCCAGCAGACTGAAAGGGGGATCGAACACCGGGGAGCTGTTTTTT,CASRLKGGSNTGELFF
15,NA,NA,TRBJ1-2,TRBV7-8,TGTGCCAGCAGCTACTCGTCGGGCTCTAACTATGGCTACACCTTC,CASSYSSGSNYGYTF
15,few,TRBD1,TRBJ2-1,TRBV12-3/TRBV12-4,TGTGCCAGCACCGGATCGGACAGGGGACGGAATGAGCAGTTCTTC,CASTGSDRGRNEQFF
14,few,TRBD1,TRBJ1-2,TRBV5-1,TGCGCCAGCAGCTTGAGAGGGGGCATTAATGGCTACACCTTC,CASSLRGGINGYTF
15,few,TRBD2,TRBJ2-7,TRBV7-2,TGTGCCAGCAGCAACCCTGGTAGCGGGGGGTACGAGCAGTACTTC,CASSNPGSGGYEQYF
16,NA,TRBD2,TRBJ2-3,TRBV7-6,TGTGCCAGCAGCCTGACTAGCGGGAGGGCCACAGATACGCAGTATTTT,CASSLTSGRATDTQYF
14,few,TRBD1,TRBJ1-2,TRBV5-1,TGCGCCAGCAGCTTCATGGGGACAGCATCCGGCTACACCTTC,CASSFMGTASGYTF
14,NA,NA,TRBJ1-2,TRBV6-5,TGTGCCAGCAGTTACTCGTCTGGGCTAGGTGGCTACACCTTC,CASSYSSGLGGYTF
13,NA,TRBD1,TRBJ2-4,TRBV2,TGTGCCAGCAGAGGGACAGGGGAAAACATTCAGTACTTC,CASRGTGENIQYF
14,few,TRBD2,TRBJ2-7,TRBV20-1,TGCAGTGCTAGCACTAGCGGACGTTCCTACGAGCAGTACTTC,CSASTSGRSYEQYF
13,many,NA,TRBJ2-1,TRBV7-2,TGTGCCAGCAGCTTCGCAGGGACGAATGAGCAGTTCTTC,CASSFAGTNEQFF
17,NA,TRBD2,TRBJ2-2,TRBV4-3,TGCGCCAGCAGCCAAGCCTTCTTTCAGGCGGGAGCCGGGGAGCTGTTTTTT,CASSQAFFQAGAGELFF
14,NA,NA,TRBJ2-7,TRBV5-5,TGTGCCAGCAGCCCCGGGTGGGACTCCTACGAGCAGTACTTC,CASSPGWDSYEQYF
19,NA,NA,TRBJ2-6,TRBV3-1,TGTGCCAGCAGTCCGGCCAGGGTCTTAGCCCAACCTGGGGCCAACGTCCTGACTTTC,CASSPARVLAQPGANVLTF
16,few,TRBD2,TRBJ2-3,TRBV4-2,TGTGCCAGCAGCCAGGGAGCGGGGGGTTCTACAGATACGCAGTATTTT,CASSQGAGGSTDTQYF
14,once,NA,TRBJ2-2,TRBV7-2,TGTGCCAGCAGCTTGGAGGGCATCACCGGGGAGCTGTTTTTT,CASSLEGITGELFF
14,many,NA,TRBJ1-5,TRBV21-1,TGTGCCAGCAGCACGAGGGGGGGGAGCCAGCCCCAGCATTTT,CASSTRGGSQPQHF
14,NA,TRBD2,TRBJ2-5,TRBV20-1,TGCAGTGCGAGTCGACTAGCGGGAGGAGGGACCCAGTACTTC,CSASRLAGGGTQYF
13,few,TRBD1,TRBJ1-1,TRBV6-1,TGTGCCAGCAGAATCCACAGGGGCACTGAAGCTTTCTTT,CASRIHRGTEAFF
17,NA,TRBD2,TRBJ2-1,TRBV7-9,TGTGCCAGCAGCTTAGCGACTAGCGGGAATTCCTACAATGAGCAGTTCTTC,CASSLATSGNSYNEQFF
16,few,NA,TRBJ2-1,TRBV7-2,TGTGCCAGCAGCTTAGGGACTACCCGCTCCTACAATGAGCAGTTCTTC,CASSLGTTRSYNEQFF